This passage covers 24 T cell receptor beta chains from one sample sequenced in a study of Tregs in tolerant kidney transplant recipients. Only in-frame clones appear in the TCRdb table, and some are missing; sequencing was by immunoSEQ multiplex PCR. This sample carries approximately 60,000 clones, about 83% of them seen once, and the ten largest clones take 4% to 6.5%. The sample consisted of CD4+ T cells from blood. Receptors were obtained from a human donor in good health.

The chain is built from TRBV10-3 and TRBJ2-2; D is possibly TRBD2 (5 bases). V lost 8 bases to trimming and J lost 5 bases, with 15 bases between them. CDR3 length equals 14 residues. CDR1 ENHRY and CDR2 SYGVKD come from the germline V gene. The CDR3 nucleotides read TGTGCCATCTGGTCCGGGGTAGGAACCGGGGAGCTGTTTTTT. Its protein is CAIWSGVGTGELFF.

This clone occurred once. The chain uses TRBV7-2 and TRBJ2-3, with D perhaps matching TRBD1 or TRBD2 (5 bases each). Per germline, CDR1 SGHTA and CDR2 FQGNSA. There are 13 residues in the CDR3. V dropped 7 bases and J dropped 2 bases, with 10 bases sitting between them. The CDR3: CASTGQLTDTQYF. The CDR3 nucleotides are TGTGCCAGCACGGGGCAGCTCACAGATACGCAGTATTTT. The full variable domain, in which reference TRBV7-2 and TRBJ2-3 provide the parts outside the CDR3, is GAGVSQSPSNKVTEKGKDVELRCDPISGHTALYWYRQSLGQGLEFLIYFQGNSAPDKSGLPSDRFSAERTGGSVSTLTIQRTQQEDSAVYLCASTGQLTDTQYFGPGTRLTVL.

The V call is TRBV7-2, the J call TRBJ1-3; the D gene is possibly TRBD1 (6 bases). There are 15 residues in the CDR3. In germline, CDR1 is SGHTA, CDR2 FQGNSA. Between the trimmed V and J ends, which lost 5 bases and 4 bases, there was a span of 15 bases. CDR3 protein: CASSEAWGRGNTIYF. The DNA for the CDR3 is TGTGCCAGCAGCGAAGCTTGGGGGCGCGGAAACACCATATATTTT.

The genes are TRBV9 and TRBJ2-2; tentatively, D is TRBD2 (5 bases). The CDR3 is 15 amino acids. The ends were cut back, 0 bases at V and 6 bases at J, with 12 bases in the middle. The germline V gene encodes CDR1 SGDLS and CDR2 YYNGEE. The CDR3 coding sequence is TGTGCCAGCAGCGTAGATTTAGCGTATTCCGGGGAGCTGTTTTTT. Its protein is CASSVDLAYSGELFF.

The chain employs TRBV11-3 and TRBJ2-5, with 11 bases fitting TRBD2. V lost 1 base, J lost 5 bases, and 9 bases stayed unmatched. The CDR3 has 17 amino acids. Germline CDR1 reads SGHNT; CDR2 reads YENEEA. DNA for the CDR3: TGTGCCAGCAGCTTAGTCCCGTTTAGCGGGAGGGAGGAGACCCAGTACTTC. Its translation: CASSLVPFSGREETQYF.

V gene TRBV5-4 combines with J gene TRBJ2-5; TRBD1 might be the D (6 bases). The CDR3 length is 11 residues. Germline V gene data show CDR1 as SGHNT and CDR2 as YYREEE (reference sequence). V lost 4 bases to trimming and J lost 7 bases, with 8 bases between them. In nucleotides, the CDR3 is TGTGCCAGCAGCCAACAGGGGACCCAGTACTTC. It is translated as CASSQQGTQYF.

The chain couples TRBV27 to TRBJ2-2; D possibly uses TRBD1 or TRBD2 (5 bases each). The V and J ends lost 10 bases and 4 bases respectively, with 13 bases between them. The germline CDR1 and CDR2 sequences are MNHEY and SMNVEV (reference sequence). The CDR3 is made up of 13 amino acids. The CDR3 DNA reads TGTGCCACCAGCTCTGGGGGCACCGGGGAGCTGTTTTTT. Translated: CATSSGGTGELFF.

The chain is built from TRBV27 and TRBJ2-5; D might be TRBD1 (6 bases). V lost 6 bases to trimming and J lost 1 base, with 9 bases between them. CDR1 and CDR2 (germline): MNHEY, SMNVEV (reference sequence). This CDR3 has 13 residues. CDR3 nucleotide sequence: TGTGCCAGCAGGGGGACACCCCAAGAGACCCAGTACTTC. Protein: CASRGTPQETQYF.

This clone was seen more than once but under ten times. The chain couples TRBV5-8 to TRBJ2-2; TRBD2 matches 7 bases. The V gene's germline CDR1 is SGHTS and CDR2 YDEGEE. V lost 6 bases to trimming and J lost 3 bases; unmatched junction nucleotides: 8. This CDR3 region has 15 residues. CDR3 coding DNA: TGTGCCAGCACCATGGGACTACAACACACCGGGGAGCTGTTTTTT. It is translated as CASTMGLQHTGELFF. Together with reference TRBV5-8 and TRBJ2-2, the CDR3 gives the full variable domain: EAGVTQSPTHLIKTRGQQATLRCSPISGHTSVYWYQQALGLGLQFLLWYDEGEERNRGNFPPRFSGRQFPNYSSELNVNALELEDSALYLCASTMGLQHTGELFFGEGSRLTVL.

CDR3 in DNA: TGTGCCAGCAGTTACTCGGGGAGGGGCAATGAAAAACTGTTTTTT. This encodes CASSYSGRGNEKLFF. The rearrangement uses TRBV6-5 and TRBJ1-4; D possibly corresponds to TRBD1 (5 bases). The CDR3 sequence is 15 residues long. From germline, CDR1 is MNHEY and CDR2 SVGAGI. Trimming took off 0 bases at V and 5 bases at J, with 10 bases between the two ends.

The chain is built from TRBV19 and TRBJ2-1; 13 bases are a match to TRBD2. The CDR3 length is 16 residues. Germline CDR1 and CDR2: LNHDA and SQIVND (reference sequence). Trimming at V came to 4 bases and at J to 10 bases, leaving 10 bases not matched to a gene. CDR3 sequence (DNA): TGTGCCAGTAGTACCGACGGGACTAGCGGGACAGGAGAGCAGTTCTTC. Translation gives CASSTDGTSGTGEQFF.

CDR3 coding DNA: TGCGCCAGCAGGCTGCCGGGACTAGCGGACTCCACAGATACGCAGTATTTT. Protein sequence: CASRLPGLADSTDTQYF. This chain joins TRBV4-1 and TRBJ2-3; 11 bases fit TRBD2. The CDR3 is 17 amino acids. Germline CDR1 MGHRA, CDR2 YSYEKL. V shed 6 bases, J shed 2 bases, and the junction held 10 bases outside the gene matches.

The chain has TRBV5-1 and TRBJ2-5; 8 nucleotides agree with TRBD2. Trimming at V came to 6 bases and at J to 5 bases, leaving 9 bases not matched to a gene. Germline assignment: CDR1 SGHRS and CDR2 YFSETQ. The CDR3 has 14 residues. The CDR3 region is CASTVSGSGETQYF. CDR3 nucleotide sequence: TGCGCCAGCACTGTAAGCGGGAGCGGCGAGACCCAGTACTTC.

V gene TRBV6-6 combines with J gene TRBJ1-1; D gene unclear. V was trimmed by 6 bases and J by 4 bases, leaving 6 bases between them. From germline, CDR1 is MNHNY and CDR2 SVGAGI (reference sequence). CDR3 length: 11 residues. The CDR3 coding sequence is TGTGCCAGCAGCCCCTTCACTGAAGCTTTCTTT. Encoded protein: CASSPFTEAFF.

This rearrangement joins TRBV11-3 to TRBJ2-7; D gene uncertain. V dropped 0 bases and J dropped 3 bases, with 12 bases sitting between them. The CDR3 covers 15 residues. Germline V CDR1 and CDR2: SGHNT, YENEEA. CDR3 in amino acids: CASSLERGPVYEQYF. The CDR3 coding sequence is TGTGCCAGCAGCTTAGAGAGAGGTCCCGTCTACGAGCAGTACTTC.

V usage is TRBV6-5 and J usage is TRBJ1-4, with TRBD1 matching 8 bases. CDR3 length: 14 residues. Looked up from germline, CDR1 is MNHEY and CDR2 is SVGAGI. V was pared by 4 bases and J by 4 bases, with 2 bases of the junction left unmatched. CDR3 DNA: TGTGCCAGCAGTTCAGGGGGCTATAATGAAAAACTGTTTTTT. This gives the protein CASSSGGYNEKLFF.

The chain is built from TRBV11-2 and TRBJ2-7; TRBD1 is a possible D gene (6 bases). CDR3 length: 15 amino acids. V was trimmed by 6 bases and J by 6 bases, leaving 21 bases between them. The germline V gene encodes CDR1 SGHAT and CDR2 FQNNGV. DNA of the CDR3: TGTGCCAGCAGACCCCCCCGGGACATTGGAGGCGAGCAGTACTTC. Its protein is CASRPPRDIGGEQYF.

The CDR3 sequence is CASGPGEGRSGANVLTF. The CDR3 DNA sequence: TGTGCCAGTGGACCTGGGGAGGGCCGCTCTGGGGCCAACGTCCTGACTTTC. The rearrangement uses TRBV19 and TRBJ2-6; 7 nucleotides agree with TRBD2. The CDR3 totals 17 residues. Trimming at V came to 8 bases and at J to 0 bases, leaving 10 bases not matched to a gene. CDR1 LNHDA and CDR2 SQIVND come from the germline V gene (reference sequence).

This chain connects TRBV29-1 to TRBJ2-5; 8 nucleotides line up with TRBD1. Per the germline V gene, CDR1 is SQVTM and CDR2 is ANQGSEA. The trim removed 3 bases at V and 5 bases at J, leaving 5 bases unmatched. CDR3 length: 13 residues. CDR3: CSVEDRAGETQYF. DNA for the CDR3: TGCAGCGTTGAGGACAGGGCGGGGGAGACCCAGTACTTC.

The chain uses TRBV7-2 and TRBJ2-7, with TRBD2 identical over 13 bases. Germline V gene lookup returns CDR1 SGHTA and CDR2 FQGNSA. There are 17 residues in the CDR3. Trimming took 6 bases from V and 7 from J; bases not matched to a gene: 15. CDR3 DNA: TGTGCCAGCAGGCCTTGGACTAGCGGGGGCCTTACGGAAGAGCAGTACTTC. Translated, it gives CASRPWTSGGLTEEQYF.

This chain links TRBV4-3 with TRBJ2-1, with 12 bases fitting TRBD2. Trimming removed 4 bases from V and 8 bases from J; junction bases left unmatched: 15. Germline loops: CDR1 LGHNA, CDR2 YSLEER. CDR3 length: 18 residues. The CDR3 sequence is CASSRNRLAGVGGDEQFF. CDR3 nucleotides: TGCGCCAGCAGCCGAAATAGACTAGCGGGAGTGGGGGGCGATGAGCAGTTCTTC.

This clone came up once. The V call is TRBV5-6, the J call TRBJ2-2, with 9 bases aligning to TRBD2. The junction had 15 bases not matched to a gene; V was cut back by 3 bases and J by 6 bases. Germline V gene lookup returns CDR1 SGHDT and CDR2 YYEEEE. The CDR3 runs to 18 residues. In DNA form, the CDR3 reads TGTGCCAGCAGCTATTTCCCTTTGATAGCGGGAGTTCCCGGGGAGCTGTTTTTT. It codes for CASSYFPLIAGVPGELFF.

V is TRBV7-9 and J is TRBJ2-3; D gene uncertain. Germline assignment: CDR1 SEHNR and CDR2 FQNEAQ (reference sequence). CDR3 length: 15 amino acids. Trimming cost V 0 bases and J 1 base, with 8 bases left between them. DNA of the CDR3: TGTGCCAGCAGCTTAGCCCTAGGAGGCACAGATACGCAGTATTTT. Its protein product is CASSLALGGTDTQYF.

The CDR3 reads CASRGTTRGPYNEQFF. In nucleotides, the CDR3 is TGTGCCAGTAGGGGGACTACGAGGGGGCCCTACAATGAGCAGTTCTTC. The chain uses TRBV19 and TRBJ2-1, with D perhaps being TRBD1 or TRBD2 (7 bases each). The length of the CDR3 is 16 residues. Germline V CDR1 and CDR2: LNHDA, SQIVND (reference sequence). V lost 6 bases to trimming and J lost 2 bases, with 17 bases between them.